This T cell receptor (beta chain) was found in a study of cytomegalovirus exposure and HLA in healthy donors. Study-wide findings and caveats: Several of the most significant clusters appeared linked to common viral pathogens, based on a later analysis.

CDR1 is SGHDN, CDR2 FVKESK, per germline. The V gene lost 0 bases and the J gene lost 6 bases, with 17 bases spanning the gap. CDR3 length: 17 amino acids. A word on this clone: Its antigen remains unidentified.

The PCR had 60 Vbeta and 13 Jbeta primers. Libraries were prepared by immunoSEQ multiplex PCR; TCRdb keeps only in-frame clonotypes and omits some of them. The sample has 95,000 to 110,000 clones, around 73% seen once. This TCR came from a man aged 25-45 years in good health and CMV-seronegative. The sequencing input was PBMCs. V is TRBV14 and J is TRBJ2-2; tentatively, D is TRBD2 (6 bases). The CDR3 reads CASSQEWASGGAGELFF. The CDR3 DNA sequence: TGTGCCAGCAGCCAAGAATGGGCCAGCGGAGGGGCCGGGGAGCTGTTTTTT.